This passage covers 32 T cell receptor beta chains from one sample sequenced in a study of cytomegalovirus exposure and HLA in healthy donors. PCR employed 60 Vbeta and 13 Jbeta primers. Libraries were prepared by immunoSEQ multiplex PCR; TCRdb keeps only in-frame clonotypes and omits some of them. The sample includes approximately 83,000 clones, over 75% of them seen just once. Sequenced sample: PBMCs. The receptor set was obtained from a young man in good health and CMV-seronegative.

The J gene is TRBJ2-2, the V gene TRBV6-6; the D gene is possibly TRBD2 (6 bases). V lost 6 bases, J lost 3 bases, and 14 bases lay in between. Germline V gene sequence: CDR1 MNHNY, CDR2 SVGAGI (reference sequence). This CDR3 has 15 amino acids. In DNA form, the CDR3 reads TGTGCCAGCAGCCCCCCCGGGGAGGACACCGGGGAGCTGTTTTTT. Amino acids: CASSPPGEDTGELFF.

The chain has TRBV7-9 and TRBJ1-4; D gene uncertain. The CDR3 totals 11 residues. Trimming shortened V by 5 bases and J by 14 bases, and 12 bases separated the two germline ends. From germline, CDR1 is SEHNR and CDR2 FQNEAQ (reference sequence). This chain's CDR3 is CASSPPSYLFF. In DNA form, the CDR3 reads TGTGCCAGCAGCCCCCCGAGTTACCTGTTTTTT.

This chain connects TRBV25-1 to TRBJ2-7; 10 nucleotides match TRBD2. TRBJ2-5 explains the end of the DNA better; the J call may be wrong. Germline V CDR1 and CDR2: MGHDK, SYGVNS. CDR3 size: 17 residues. The CDR3, as DNA: TGTGCCAGCAGTGCAGGGGGAGGTAGCGGGGGGCAGGAGACCCAGTACTTC. This sequence encodes CASSAGGGSGGQETQYF.

The chain links TRBV19 to TRBJ1-1; D is possibly TRBD1 (5 bases). CDR1 and CDR2 from the germline V gene are LNHDA and SQIVND (reference sequence). This CDR3 spans 13 amino acids. The germline V and J ends were trimmed by 1 base and 8 bases, with 11 bases remaining between them. In nucleotides, the CDR3 is TGTGCCAGTAGTATAGGGGTCGGACAAGAAGCTTTCTTT. Protein product: CASSIGVGQEAFF.

The gene calls are TRBV7-3 and TRBJ2-3; 7 bases are shared with TRBD2. V gave up 5 bases and J gave up 1 base; unmatched junction bases: 9. The CDR3 runs 16 residues. The V gene's germline CDR1 is SGHTA and CDR2 FQGTGA. The CDR3 is CASSGGDGAGTDTQYF. CDR3 nucleotide sequence: TGTGCCAGCAGCGGGGGGGACGGAGCCGGCACAGATACGCAGTATTTT.

The chain links TRBV6-1 to TRBJ1-1; D uncertain. Trimming removed 5 bases from V and 6 bases from J, with 7 bases in between. The germline gives CDR1 MNHNS, CDR2 SASEGT. The CDR3 has 11 amino acids. CDR3 protein: CASSLRAEAFF. CDR3 sequence (DNA): TGTGCCAGCAGTTTACGCGCTGAAGCTTTCTTT.

The V and J genes are TRBV7-8 and TRBJ2-7; D possibly corresponds to TRBD1 (6 bases). CDR3 length: 14 residues. Trimming pared 2 bases from V and 5 bases from J, leaving 13 bases between. Germline V lookup: CDR1 SGHVS, CDR2 FQNEAQ. CDR3 in amino acids: CASSLTQGYDEQYF. For the CDR3, the DNA is TGTGCCAGCAGCTTAACACAGGGTTACGACGAGCAGTACTTC.

Of note for this clone: The same CDR3 arises from other DNA sequences in this sample as well. This chain connects TRBV9 to TRBJ1-1; the D gene is possibly TRBD1 (6 bases). V dropped 0 bases and J dropped 3 bases, with 12 bases sitting between them. The CDR3 has 15 residues. Looked up from germline, CDR1 is SGDLS and CDR2 is YYNGEE. The CDR3 bases are TGTGCCAGCAGCGTAGCTGATGGGGGCTACACTGAAGCTTTCTTT. This translates into CASSVADGGYTEAFF.

Details on this clone: At one end, the junction sequence differs from germline, possibly due to a read error. The chain couples TRBV7-9 to TRBJ2-3; D is undetermined. The CDR3 has 18 residues. Germline values: CDR1 SEHNR, CDR2 FQNEAQ (reference sequence). CDR3 sequence: CSSSLVSRSDWVTDTQYF. The DNA of the CDR3 is TGTTCCAGCAGCTTAGTCTCGAGGAGCGATTGGGTCACAGATACGCAGTATTTT.

The chain carries TRBV30 and TRBJ1-3, with 8 nucleotides matching TRBD1. Germline trimming cut 7 bases from V and 0 bases from J; bases unmatched to any gene: 11. In germline, CDR1 is GTSNPN, CDR2 SVGIG (reference sequence). The CDR3 has 16 amino acids. CDR3 nucleotides: TGTGCCTCCGTTCCGGGACAGGTACCCTCTGGAAACACCATATATTTT. The encoded protein is CASVPGQVPSGNTIYF.

The V gene is TRBV27, the J gene TRBJ2-1, with a possible D match to TRBD2 (6 bases). Trimming removed 5 bases at V and 4 bases at J, with 9 bases between. The germline V gene encodes CDR1 MNHEY and CDR2 SMNVEV (reference sequence). The CDR3 has 13 amino acids. CDR3 sequence reads: CASSGTGYNEQFF. For the CDR3, the DNA is TGTGCCAGCAGTGGGACTGGTTACAATGAGCAGTTCTTC.

This chain uses TRBV4-1 with TRBJ2-1; 7 bases are shared with TRBD2. The CDR3 is made up of 21 amino acids. Germline trimming cut 0 bases from V and 0 bases from J; bases unmatched to any gene: 17. Germline V gene sequence: CDR1 MGHRA, CDR2 YSYEKL. As DNA, the CDR3 is TGCGCCAGCAGCCAAGATAGTGGTAGCGGGCAGTGGATAAGCTCCTACAATGAGCAGTTCTTC. It encodes CASSQDSGSGQWISSYNEQFF.

This rearrangement joins TRBV19 to TRBJ1-4, with TRBD1 matching 7 bases. In germline, CDR1 is LNHDA, CDR2 SQIVND (reference sequence). Trimming at V came to 3 bases and at J to 7 bases, leaving 5 bases not matched to a gene. The CDR3 extends over 14 amino acids. CDR3 sequence (DNA): TGTGCCAGTAGTATTATGGGACAGTCTGAAAAACTGTTTTTT. It translates to CASSIMGQSEKLFF.

The rearrangement joins TRBV5-6 to TRBJ1-6; 10 nucleotides align to TRBD1. V shed 3 bases, J shed 8 bases, and the junction held 2 bases outside the gene matches. Per the germline V gene, CDR1 is SGHDT and CDR2 is YYEEEE. The CDR3 consists of 14 residues. Here the CDR3 DNA reads TGTGCCAGCAGCTACGGGACAGGGGATTCACCCCTCCACTTT. Translation: CASSYGTGDSPLHF.

CDR3 coding DNA: TGTGCCTGGACCCGCGGAGGGGTGATAACTGAAGCTTTCTTT. Translating gives CAWTRGGVITEAFF. The chain links TRBV30 to TRBJ1-1, with TRBD1 as a possible D gene (5 bases). Germline values: CDR1 GTSNPN, CDR2 SVGIG (reference sequence). The CDR3 runs 14 residues. The V and J ends lost 4 bases and 5 bases respectively, with 17 bases between them.

The rearrangement joins TRBV2 to TRBJ2-5; D unclear. The CDR3 is 11 amino acids. V was shortened by 6 bases and J by 2 bases, with 4 bases between the two germline ends. Germline assignment: CDR1 SNHLY and CDR2 FYNNEI. The CDR3 bases are TGTGCCAGCAGATTACAAGAGACCCAGTACTTC. Translation gives CASRLQETQYF.

This clone turned up a few times. The chain is built from TRBV4-1 and TRBJ2-7, with TRBD1 matching 11 bases. There are 17 residues in the CDR3. Germline CDR1 and CDR2: MGHRA and YSYEKL. V dropped 5 bases and J dropped 4; count of bases not matched to a gene: 13. CDR3 coding DNA: TGCGCCAGCAGCGTTCAGCAATCAGGACAGGGGGCTTACGAGCAGTACTTC. This gives the protein CASSVQQSGQGAYEQYF.

The rearrangement joins TRBV30 to TRBJ1-5; possibly TRBD1 for D (5 bases). The V end lost 2 bases, the J end lost 7 bases, and 15 bases lay between the germline ends. The germline V gene encodes CDR1 GTSNPN and CDR2 SVGIG (reference sequence). This CDR3 is built from 14 residues. The DNA of the CDR3 is TGTGCCTGGAGTACTACGGGGGGGGGACAGCCCCAGCATTTT. Protein: CAWSTTGGGQPQHF.

The rearrangement joins TRBV4-1 to TRBJ2-5, with D possibly matching TRBD2 (6 bases). Judging by the DNA end, TRBJ2-7 fits better; the J call may be wrong. The CDR3 runs to 16 residues. CDR1 MGHRA and CDR2 YSYEKL come from the germline V gene. The CDR3 DNA reads TGCGCCAGCAGCCAGGCTTCGGGGGTCCCCACCTACGAGCAGTACTTC. Translating it yields CASSQASGVPTYEQYF.

This clone was recorded a few times. The chain combines TRBV6-5 with TRBJ2-7; D is perhaps TRBD2 (5 bases). V was pared by 2 bases and J by 3 bases, with 14 bases between. This CDR3 is built from 15 residues. CDR1 is MNHEY and CDR2 is SVGAGI in the germline V gene. The DNA of the CDR3 is TGTGCCAGCAGTTACCCCTCCCGGGGTAGCTACGAGCAGTACTTC. This gives the protein CASSYPSRGSYEQYF.

In this sample, this clone turned up a few times. The chain uses TRBV2 and TRBJ2-3; D gene ambiguous. Trimming stripped 4 bases from V and 4 bases from J, with 3 bases between. Germline CDR1 is SNHLY and CDR2 is FYNNEI. The CDR3 runs 11 residues. The CDR3 protein is CASSVADTQYF. CDR3 coding DNA: TGTGCCAGCAGTGTAGCAGATACGCAGTATTTT.

V gene TRBV7-3 combines with J gene TRBJ2-7; D possibly corresponds to TRBD2 (6 bases). Deletions cut 5 bases from V and 4 bases from J, with 18 bases between. The germline gives CDR1 SGHTA, CDR2 FQGTGA. The CDR3 is 15 amino acids. The CDR3 protein is CASSPSGRGGYEQYF. The CDR3 nucleotides are TGTGCCAGCAGCCCCTCCGGGCGGGGCGGTTACGAGCAGTACTTC.

With regard to this clone: Other DNA sequences within the sample encode an identical CDR3. The rearrangement uses TRBV5-1 and TRBJ2-3, with TRBD1 as a possible D gene (6 bases). This CDR3 spans 14 amino acids. V was trimmed by 9 bases and J by 1 base, leaving 15 bases between them. Germline values: CDR1 SGHRS, CDR2 YFSETQ. CDR3 nucleotides: TGCGCCACCAGACAGGTAATGGGCACAGATACGCAGTATTTT. Translation gives CATRQVMGTDTQYF.

On this clone itself: This CDR3 is also generated by other DNA sequences in the sample. The genes are TRBV5-1 and TRBJ2-2, with 7 bases fitting TRBD2. In germline, CDR1 is SGHRS, CDR2 YFSETQ. The CDR3 spans 14 residues. V shed 4 bases, J shed 1 base, and the junction held 1 base outside the gene matches. CDR3 coding DNA: TGCGCCAGCAGCGGGGGGGGGAACACCGGGGAGCTGTTTTTT. Residues: CASSGGGNTGELFF.

The V call is TRBV6-1, the J call TRBJ2-4; 8 nucleotides agree with TRBD1. The CDR3 loop spans 15 amino acids. The germline V gene encodes CDR1 MNHNS and CDR2 SASEGT. The V and J ends lost 1 base and 7 bases, in that order; junction bases with no gene match: 6. Here the CDR3 DNA reads TGTGCCAGCAGTGAAGTAGACAGGGGAGCCAACATTCAGTACTTC. Translated, it gives CASSEVDRGANIQYF.

The chain carries TRBV4-1 and TRBJ2-5; D not resolved. The assigned J gene may be wrong: the sequence end matches TRBJ2-7 better. This CDR3 is 14 amino acids long. From germline, CDR1 is MGHRA and CDR2 YSYEKL. The CDR3 spells CASSQVSGAYEQYF. The CDR3, as DNA: TGCGCCAGCAGCCAAGTTTCCGGAGCCTACGAGCAGTACTTC.

This chain joins TRBV5-5 and TRBJ1-1; TRBD1 matches 8 bases. CDR1 and CDR2 from the germline V gene are SGHKS and YYEKEE (reference sequence). V gave up 4 bases and J gave up 4 bases; unmatched junction bases: 6. The CDR3 is 14 amino acids. The CDR3: CASSTTTGGTEAFF. CDR3 bases: TGTGCCAGCAGCACCACAACAGGGGGCACTGAAGCTTTCTTT.

The V and J genes are TRBV29-1 and TRBJ2-3, with 12 bases matching TRBD1. The CDR3 is 16 residues long. The ends lost 6 bases at V and 0 bases at J; junction bases unmatched: 7. Germline loops: CDR1 SQVTM, CDR2 ANQGSEA. The CDR3 region is CSVRDRGRTSTDTQYF. The CDR3 coding sequence is TGCAGCGTCCGGGACAGGGGGCGTACTAGCACAGATACGCAGTATTTT.

This chain connects TRBV28 to TRBJ1-4; no clear D gene. There are 13 residues in the CDR3. Per germline, CDR1 MDHEN and CDR2 SYDVKM. The germline V and J ends were trimmed by 5 bases and 0 bases, with 4 bases remaining between them. Here the CDR3 DNA reads TGTGCCAGCAGTCTCGCAACTAATGAAAAACTGTTTTTT. It specifies CASSLATNEKLFF.

This chain links TRBV5-6 with TRBJ2-1, with D possibly being TRBD1 (5 bases). The V and J ends lost 2 bases and 3 bases respectively, with 21 bases between them. This CDR3 spans 18 amino acids. Germline V gene data show CDR1 as SGHDT and CDR2 as YYEEEE. CDR3 sequence: CASSLSRGASQGYNEQFF. The DNA of the CDR3 is TGTGCCAGCAGCTTATCCCGTGGGGCTTCTCAAGGCTACAATGAGCAGTTCTTC.

V usage is TRBV18 and J usage is TRBJ2-4, with TRBD1 identical over 12 bases. Trimming took 6 bases from V and 8 from J; bases not matched to a gene: 5. The CDR3 length is 14 residues. The germline V gene encodes CDR1 KGHSH and CDR2 LQKENI. CDR3 DNA: TGTGCCAGCTCGGAGGGACAGGGGGCGTACATTCAGTACTTC. The encoded protein is CASSEGQGAYIQYF.

The chain is built from TRBV10-2 and TRBJ2-2; TRBD2 aligns across 9 bases. CDR3 length: 15 residues. The germline V gene encodes CDR1 WSHSY and CDR2 SAAADI. V was clipped by 7 bases and J by 4 bases; unmatched bases: 7. CDR3 protein: CASKVSGGGTGELFF. The DNA of the CDR3 is TGCGCCAGCAAAGTTAGCGGGGGAGGCACCGGGGAGCTGTTTTTT.